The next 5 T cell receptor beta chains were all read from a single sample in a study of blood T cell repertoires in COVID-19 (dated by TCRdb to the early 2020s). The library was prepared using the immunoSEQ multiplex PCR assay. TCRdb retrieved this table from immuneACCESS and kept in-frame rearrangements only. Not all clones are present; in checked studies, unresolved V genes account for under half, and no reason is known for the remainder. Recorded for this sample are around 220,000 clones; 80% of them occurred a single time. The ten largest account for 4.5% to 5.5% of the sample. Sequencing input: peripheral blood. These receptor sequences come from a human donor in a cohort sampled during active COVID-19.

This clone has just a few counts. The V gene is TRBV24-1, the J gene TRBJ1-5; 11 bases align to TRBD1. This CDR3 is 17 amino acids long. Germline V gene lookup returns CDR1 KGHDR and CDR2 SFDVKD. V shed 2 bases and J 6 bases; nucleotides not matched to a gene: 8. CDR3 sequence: CATSDSRTGGLVQPQHF. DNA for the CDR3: TGTGCCACCAGTGATTCACGGACAGGGGGCTTGGTTCAGCCCCAGCATTTT.

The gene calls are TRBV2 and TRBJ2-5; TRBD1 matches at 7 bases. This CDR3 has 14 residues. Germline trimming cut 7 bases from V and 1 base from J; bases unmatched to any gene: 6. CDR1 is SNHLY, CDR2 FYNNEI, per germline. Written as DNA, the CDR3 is TGTGCCAGCAAAAGAAGACAGGGCCAAGAGACCCAGTACTTC. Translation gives CASKRRQGQETQYF.

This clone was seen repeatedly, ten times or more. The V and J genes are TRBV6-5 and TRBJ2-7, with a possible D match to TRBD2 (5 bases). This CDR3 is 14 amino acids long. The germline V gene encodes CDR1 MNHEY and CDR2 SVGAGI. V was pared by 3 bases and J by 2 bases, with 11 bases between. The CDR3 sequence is CASSYEATTYEQYF. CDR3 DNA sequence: TGTGCCAGCAGTTATGAAGCGACTACCTACGAGCAGTACTTC.

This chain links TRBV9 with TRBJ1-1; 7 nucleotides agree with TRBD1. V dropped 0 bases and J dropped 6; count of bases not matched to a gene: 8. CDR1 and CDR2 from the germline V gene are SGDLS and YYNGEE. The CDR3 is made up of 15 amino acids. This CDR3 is CASSVGGGRTPEAFF. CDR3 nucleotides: TGTGCCAGCAGCGTAGGAGGGGGCAGGACCCCTGAAGCTTTCTTT.

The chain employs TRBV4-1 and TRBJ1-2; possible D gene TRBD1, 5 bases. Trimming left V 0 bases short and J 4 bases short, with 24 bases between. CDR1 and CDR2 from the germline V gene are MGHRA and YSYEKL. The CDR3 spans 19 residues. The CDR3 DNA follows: TGCGCCAGCAGCCAAGAGTTGAGGCAGGGACCGCGGCGGGGCTATGGCTACACCTTC. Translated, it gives CASSQELRQGPRRGYGYTF.